A selection of T cell receptor beta chains follows, all from one sample in a study of cytomegalovirus exposure and HLA in healthy donors. Sequencing was performed with immunoSEQ multiplex PCR; in TCRdb, only in-frame clones are kept and a portion is missing. The sample lists 250,000 to 400,000 clones, roughly 87% occurring once. The sample taken for sequencing was PBMCs. The receptors come from a man aged 25-40 years in good health and CMV-seronegative. CDR3s include the opening cysteine and the closing phenylalanine or tryptophan. The D gene is left open where the match is weak. The size entry is marked missing in some rows and otherwise reads once, few, many or a size class.

NA	TRBV6-1	TRBJ2-1	TRBD1	TGTGCCAGCAGGACAGGGGGCTTGCGTGAGCAGTTCTTC	CASRTGGLREQFF
NA	TRBV7-2	TRBJ1-2	TRBD1	TGTGCCAGCAGCCCGCAGGGGGTGCAGGGCGGCTACACCTTC	CASSPQGVQGGYTF
once	TRBV5-1	TRBJ2-6	NA	TGCGCCAGCAGCCCAGGTGTATTTTCGTTCGGGGCCAACGTCCTGACTTTC	CASSPGVFSFGANVLTF
NA	TRBV6-5	TRBJ2-5	TRBD1	TGTGCCAGTACAGGGGGCACGGTAGAGACCCAGTACTTC	CASTGGTVETQYF
NA	TRBV19	TRBJ1-1	TRBD1	TGTGCCAGTGGACAGGGCTCGGTGAACACTGAAGCTTTCTTT	CASGQGSVNTEAFF
NA	TRBV4-3	TRBJ1-1	TRBD1	TGCGCCAGCAGCCAAGACACAGGGGGTGCTGAAGCTTTCTTT	CASSQDTGGAEAFF
NA	TRBV19	TRBJ1-2	NA	TGTGCCAGTTCGGTAGCCTGGGCTAACTATGGCTACACCTTC	CASSVAWANYGYTF
NA	TRBV18	TRBJ1-4	NA	TGTGCCAGCTCACCACCGAGTCTTATACCACAACTGTTTTTT	CASSPPSLIPQLFF
NA	TRBV5-1	TRBJ1-1	NA	TGCGCCAGCAGCTTGGTTCCAGGTGGCACTGAAGCTTTCTTT	CASSLVPGGTEAFF
NA	TRBV7-2	TRBJ2-5	TRBD1	TGTGCCAGCAGCCCGGACAGGGGGCGCTGGGAGACCCAGTACTTC	CASSPDRGRWETQYF
NA	TRBV18	TRBJ2-5	NA	TGTGCCAGCTCACCACGAGGAGACCAAGAGACCCAGTACTTC	CASSPRGDQETQYF
once	TRBV6-6	TRBJ1-1	TRBD1	TGTGCCAGCAGTCCTGGGACAGTAGGCACTGAAGCTTTCTTT	CASSPGTVGTEAFF
NA	TRBV6-6	TRBJ2-3	TRBD1	TGTGCCAGCAGTTGGGACAGGGTGACAGATACGCAGTATTTT	CASSWDRVTDTQYF
few	TRBV7-7	TRBJ2-5	NA	TGTGCCAGCAGCTTAGATGGCCCTCCCGAGACCCAGTACTTC	CASSLDGPPETQYF
NA	TRBV6-5	TRBJ2-2	TRBD1	TGTGCCAGCAGTTACCCCGGGACAGTGAACACCGGGGAGCTGTTTTTT	CASSYPGTVNTGELFF
NA	TRBV27	TRBJ1-1	TRBD1	TGTGCCAGCAGTCCGACTCGGACAGGGGTTATGAACACTGAAGCTTTCTTT	CASSPTRTGVMNTEAFF
NA	TRBV5-4	TRBJ2-3	TRBD1	TGTGCCAGCAGCCTAGACCGGACAGGACGCACAGATACGCAGTATTTT	CASSLDRTGRTDTQYF
NA	TRBV6-4	TRBJ1-1	TRBD1	TGTGCCAGCAGTCAGGGGGCCAGTACTGAAGCTTTCTTT	CASSQGASTEAFF
NA	TRBV6-5	TRBJ2-7	NA	TGTGCCAGCAACATCGGGGAATCCTACGAGCAGTACTTC	CASNIGESYEQYF
NA	TRBV7-2	TRBJ2-6	TRBD1	TGTGCCAGCAGCCTAAGGGACAGGACCTCCCCTGGGGCCAACGTCCTGACTTTC	CASSLRDRTSPGANVLTF
NA	TRBV12-5	TRBJ2-1	NA	TGTGCTAGTGGTTCGGGACTTACCGACTTTCAGTTCTTC	CASGSGLTDFQFF
NA	TRBV18	TRBJ2-5	NA	TGTGCCAGCTCACGAACTCTAGGGGAAGAGACCCAGTACTTC	CASSRTLGEETQYF
NA	TRBV4-3	TRBJ1-5	NA	TGCGCCAGCAGCCAAGAGTCCCAGGGTATGCAGCCCCAGCATTTT	CASSQESQGMQPQHF
NA	TRBV6-4	TRBJ2-2	TRBD1	TGTGCCAGCAGTGACCGGGACAGGGGCACCGGGGAGCTGTTTTTT	CASSDRDRGTGELFF